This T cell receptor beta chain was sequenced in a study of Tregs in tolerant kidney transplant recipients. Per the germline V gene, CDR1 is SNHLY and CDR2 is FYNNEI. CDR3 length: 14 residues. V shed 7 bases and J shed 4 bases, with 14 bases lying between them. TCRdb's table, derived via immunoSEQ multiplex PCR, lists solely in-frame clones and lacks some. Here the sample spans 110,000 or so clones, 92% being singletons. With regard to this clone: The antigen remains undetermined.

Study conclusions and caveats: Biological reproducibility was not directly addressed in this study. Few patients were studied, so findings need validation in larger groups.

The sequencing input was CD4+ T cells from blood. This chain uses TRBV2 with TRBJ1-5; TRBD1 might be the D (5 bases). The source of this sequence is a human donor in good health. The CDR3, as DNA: TGTGCCAGCACCTCGGGGGTCTTTAATCAGCCCCAGCATTTT. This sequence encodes CASTSGVFNQPQHF.